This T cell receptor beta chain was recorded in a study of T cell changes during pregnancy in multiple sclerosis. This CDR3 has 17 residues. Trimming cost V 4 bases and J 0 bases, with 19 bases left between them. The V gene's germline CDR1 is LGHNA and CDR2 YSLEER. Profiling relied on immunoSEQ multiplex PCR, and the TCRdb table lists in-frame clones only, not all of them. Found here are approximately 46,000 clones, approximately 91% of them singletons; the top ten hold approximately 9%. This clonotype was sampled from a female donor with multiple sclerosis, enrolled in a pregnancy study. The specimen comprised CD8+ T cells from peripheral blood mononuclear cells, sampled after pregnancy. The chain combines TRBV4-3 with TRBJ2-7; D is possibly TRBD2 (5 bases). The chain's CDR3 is CASSLSRSGSCSYEQYF. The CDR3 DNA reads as TGCGCCAGCAGCCTTTCAAGGAGCGGCAGTTGCTCCTACGAGCAGTACTTC.